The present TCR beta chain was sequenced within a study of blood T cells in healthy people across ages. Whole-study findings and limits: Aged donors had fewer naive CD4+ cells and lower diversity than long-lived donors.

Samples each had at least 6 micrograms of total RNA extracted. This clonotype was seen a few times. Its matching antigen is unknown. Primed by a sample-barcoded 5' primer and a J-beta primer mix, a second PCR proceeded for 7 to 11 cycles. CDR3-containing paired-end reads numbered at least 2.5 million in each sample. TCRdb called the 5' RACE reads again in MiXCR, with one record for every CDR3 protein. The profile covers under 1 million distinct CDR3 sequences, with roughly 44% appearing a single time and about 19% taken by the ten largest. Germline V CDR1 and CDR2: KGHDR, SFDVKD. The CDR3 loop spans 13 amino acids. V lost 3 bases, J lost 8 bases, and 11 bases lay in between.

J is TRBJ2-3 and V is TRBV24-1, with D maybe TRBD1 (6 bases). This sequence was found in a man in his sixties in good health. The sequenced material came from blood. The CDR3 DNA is TGTGCCACCAGTGATCCCCTCAGGGGTACGCAGTATTTT. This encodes CATSDPLRGTQYF.